Listed below are T cell receptor beta chains from one sample, sequenced in a study of blood T cell repertoires in COVID-19. This table comes from immunoSEQ multiplex PCR, and its TCRdb copy is limited to in-frame clones, with some not included. Of 250,000 to 400,000 clones detected, roughly 84% appear once; the ten largest clones hold 1%. The sample comprised peripheral blood. The source is a man aged 45 to 65 with active or convalescent COVID-19. CDR3s include the opening cysteine and the closing phenylalanine or tryptophan. A D gene is named only where the DNA matches it firmly. Rows give clone size only sometimes, using once, few, many, or a class for an expanded clone.

>TRBV2|NA|14|TRBJ1-1|NA
TGTGCCAGCAGTGAACGTATAGCGACTAGCGAAGCTTTCTTT
CASSERIATSEAFF
>TRBV7-2|NA|14|TRBJ1-6|NA
TGTGCCAGCAGCTTAGGTACCAGGGGTTCACCCCTCCACTTT
CASSLGTRGSPLHF
>TRBV15|NA|13|TRBJ2-3|NA
TGTGCCACCAGAACGACAGCCGAAGATACGCAGTATTTT
CATRTTAEDTQYF
>TRBV6-5|NA|14|TRBJ2-7|TRBD1
TGTGCCAGCGGCCGGGACAGGGGAACCTACGAGCAGTACTTC
CASGRDRGTYEQYF
>TRBV25-1|NA|13|TRBJ2-5|NA
TGTGCCAGCAGCGAGAACGGAGTGAAGACCCAGTACTTC
CASSENGVKTQYF
>TRBV30|NA|16|TRBJ2-7|TRBD1
TGTGCCTGGACCCCAGGGGGCTCCTCTAGGGACTACGAGCAGTACTTC
CAWTPGGSSRDYEQYF
>TRBV28|NA|12|TRBJ1-2|NA
TGTGCCAGCAGTTTAGAGGCGAAGGGCTACACCTTC
CASSLEAKGYTF
>TRBV5-1|NA|13|TRBJ2-2|NA
TGCGCCAGCAGTACAGCGAACACCGGGGAGCTGTTTTTT
CASSTANTGELFF
>TRBV6-6|NA|14|TRBJ2-1|NA
TGTGCCAGCAGTTTCGGACTAAACTACAATGAGCAGTTCTTC
CASSFGLNYNEQFF
>TRBV20-1|once|15|TRBJ1-2|TRBD1
TGCAGTGCTAGTTCGGGGACAGGGACCATCTATGGCTACACCTTC
CSASSGTGTIYGYTF
>TRBV9|NA|13|TRBJ1-2|NA
TGTGCCAGCAGCGTAGGAACTGACTATGGCTACACCTTC
CASSVGTDYGYTF
>TRBV7-9|NA|15|TRBJ1-1|TRBD1
TGTGCCAGCAGCTTCGGACAGGGCAGTTACACTGAAGCTTTCTTT
CASSFGQGSYTEAFF
>TRBV21-1|NA|15|TRBJ1-5|NA
TGTGCCGGAGAAGACAGGGGAGTTAGCAATCAGCCCCAGCATTTT
CAGEDRGVSNQPQHF
>TRBV28|NA|12|TRBJ2-7|NA
TGTGCCAGCAGTATCCCCGCCTACGAGCAGTACTTC
CASSIPAYEQYF